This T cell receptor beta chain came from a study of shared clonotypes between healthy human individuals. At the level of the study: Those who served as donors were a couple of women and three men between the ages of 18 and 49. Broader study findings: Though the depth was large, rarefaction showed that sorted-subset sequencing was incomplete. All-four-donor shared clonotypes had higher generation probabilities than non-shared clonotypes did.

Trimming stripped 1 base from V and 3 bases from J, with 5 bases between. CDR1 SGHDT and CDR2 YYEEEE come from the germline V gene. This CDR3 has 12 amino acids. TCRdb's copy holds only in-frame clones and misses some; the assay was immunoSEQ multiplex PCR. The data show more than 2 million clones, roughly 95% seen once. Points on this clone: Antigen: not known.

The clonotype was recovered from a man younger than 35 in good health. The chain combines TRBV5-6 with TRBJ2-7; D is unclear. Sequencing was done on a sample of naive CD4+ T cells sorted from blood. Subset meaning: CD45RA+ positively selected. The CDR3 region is CASSLFGYEQYF. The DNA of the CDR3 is TGTGCCAGCAGCTTGTTCGGCTACGAGCAGTACTTC. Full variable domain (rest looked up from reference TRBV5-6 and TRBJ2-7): DAGVTQSPTHLIKTRGQQVTLRCSPKSGHDTVSWYQQALGQGPQFIFQYYEEEERQRGNFPDRFSGHQFPNYSSELNVNALLLGDSALYLCASSLFGYEQYFGPGTRLTVT.